Following are 13 T cell receptor beta chains from one sample sequenced in a study of OX40 agonist ivuxolimab in advanced cancers. The protocol was immunoSEQ multiplex PCR, while the TCRdb copy is restricted to in-frame clones and leaves out a portion. The sample yields roughly 59,000 clones, nearly 90% seen once. The sequencing here drew on CD4+ or CD8+ T cells sorted from blood, taken in a trial of the OX40 agonist ivuxolimab. The receptors here all came from an adult with an advanced solid tumor such as melanoma, head and neck, liver or kidney cancer.

The chain links TRBV28 to TRBJ1-2; 7 bases fit TRBD1. CDR3 size: 14 residues. Trimming removed 5 bases from V and 2 bases from J; junction bases left unmatched: 5. The germline gives CDR1 MDHEN, CDR2 SYDVKM. CDR3 in DNA: TGTGCCAGCAGTATAGAGACAGGGAACTATGGCTACACCTTC. Encoded protein: CASSIETGNYGYTF.

V is TRBV28 and J is TRBJ2-7, with D uncertain. The germline V gene encodes CDR1 MDHEN and CDR2 SYDVKM. CDR3 length: 14 residues. V lost 6 bases and J lost 2, with 14 bases in between. The CDR3 region is CASSEVTVPYEQYF. Written as DNA, the CDR3 is TGTGCCAGCAGCGAAGTTACTGTCCCCTACGAGCAGTACTTC.

This chain uses TRBV5-4 with TRBJ1-2, with TRBD1 matching 10 bases. CDR1 is SGHNT and CDR2 is YYREEE in the germline V gene (reference sequence). Trimming at V came to 3 bases and at J to 2 bases, leaving 1 base not matched to a gene. There are 14 residues in the CDR3. The CDR3 reads CASSWGQGNYGYTF. CDR3 sequence (DNA): TGTGCCAGCAGCTGGGGACAGGGGAACTATGGCTACACCTTC. Together with reference TRBV5-4 and TRBJ1-2, the CDR3 gives the full variable domain: ETGVTQSPTHLIKTRGQQVTLRCSSQSGHNTVSWYQQALGQGPQFIFQYYREEENGRGNFPPRFSGLQFPNYSSELNVNALELDDSALYLCASSWGQGNYGYTFGSGTRLTVV.

The chain couples TRBV4-1 to TRBJ2-2; 8 nucleotides align to TRBD2. Germline V gene lookup returns CDR1 MGHRA and CDR2 YSYEKL. The CDR3 has 16 residues. V lost 0 bases and J lost 4; bases outside the gene matches: 4. The CDR3: CASSQDGGVSTGELFF. The CDR3 DNA sequence: TGCGCCAGCAGCCAAGACGGGGGGGTAAGCACCGGGGAGCTGTTTTTT.

The chain couples TRBV7-2 to TRBJ2-3, with D hard to call. The germline CDR1 and CDR2 sequences are SGHTA and FQGNSA. Trimming took 0 bases from V and 2 from J, leaving 6 bases between them. This CDR3 is built from 14 residues. The CDR3 protein is CASSLAQFTDTQYF. CDR3 DNA sequence: TGTGCCAGCAGCTTAGCGCAGTTCACAGATACGCAGTATTTT.

V usage is TRBV4-1 and J usage is TRBJ2-3; TRBD2 matches at 12 bases. The CDR3 totals 17 residues. Germline assignment: CDR1 MGHRA and CDR2 YSYEKL. V shed 4 bases, J shed 0 bases, and the junction held 5 bases outside the gene matches. CDR3 coding DNA: TGCGCCAGCAGCCGGAACGGACTAGCGGGGAGCACAGATACGCAGTATTTT. Its protein product is CASSRNGLAGSTDTQYF.

This sequence joins TRBV28 and TRBJ2-1; unclear D gene. The germline V and J ends were trimmed by 4 bases and 7 bases, with 8 bases remaining between them. This CDR3 comprises 12 residues. Per the germline V gene, CDR1 is MDHEN and CDR2 is SYDVKM. CDR3 nucleotides: TGTGCCAGCAGTTGGGGAAAGAATGAGCAGTTCTTC. This translates into CASSWGKNEQFF.

The chain links TRBV5-6 to TRBJ1-1; maybe TRBD1 (5 bases). V gave up 7 bases and J gave up 4 bases, with 11 bases separating them. Germline V lookup: CDR1 SGHDT, CDR2 YYEEEE. The CDR3 runs to 12 residues. Here the CDR3 DNA reads TGTGCCAGCGTCGGGAGGGGCACTGAAGCTTTCTTT. Encoded protein: CASVGRGTEAFF.

J is TRBJ2-1 and V is TRBV27; TRBD2 matches 8 bases. V was clipped by 6 bases and J by 2 bases; unmatched bases: 6. The CDR3 length is 15 residues. Germline V gives CDR1 MNHEY, CDR2 SMNVEV (reference sequence). The CDR3 sequence is CASRSGTRAYNEQFF. CDR3 bases: TGTGCCAGCAGATCCGGGACTAGAGCCTACAATGAGCAGTTCTTC.

The V call is TRBV5-1, the J call TRBJ2-7, with 8 bases identical to TRBD2. The V gene end was trimmed by 5 bases and the J gene end by 0 bases; junction bases not matched to a gene: 7. This CDR3 is 15 amino acids long. Germline assignment: CDR1 SGHRS and CDR2 YFSETQ. Here the CDR3 DNA reads TGCGCCAGCAGGCCCACTAGCGGTAGCTCCTACGAGCAGTACTTC. Encoded protein: CASRPTSGSSYEQYF.

About this clone: Its ends do not fully match the called genes, so a read error is possible. This chain joins TRBV28 and TRBJ1-2; D remains ambiguous. Germline V gene lookup returns CDR1 MDHEN and CDR2 SYDVKM. CDR3 size: 12 residues. CDR3 DNA: TGCCTGGGAGTTGGCTGCCTTGATGGCTACACCTTC. Its translation: CLGVGCLDGYTF.

This clone was picked up a small number of times. V and J are TRBV6-5 and TRBJ1-5, with a weak D call TRBD1 (5 bases). Germline-derived CDR1 and CDR2 are MNHEY and SVGAGI. The CDR3 totals 12 residues. Trimming left V 8 bases short and J 7 bases short, with 12 bases between. The CDR3: CASRKGQQPQHF. CDR3 nucleotides: TGTGCCAGCCGGAAGGGGCAGCAGCCCCAGCATTTT.

The sample holds one count of this clone. This chain links TRBV18 with TRBJ2-7; D may be TRBD1 (6 bases). V was shortened by 6 bases and J by 3 bases, with 15 bases between the two germline ends. The CDR3 contains 14 residues. Germline V gene lookup returns CDR1 KGHSH and CDR2 LQKENI. The CDR3, as DNA: TGTGCCAGCTCTACGACAGGAGGTGACTACGAGCAGTACTTC. Translation gives CASSTTGGDYEQYF.